Sequencing of this T cell receptor (beta chain) was carried out in a study of T-cell memory formation after mild COVID-19 (dated by TCRdb to the early 2020s). For context, the study as a whole: TCR sequence clusters from the two donors were largely donor specific. The cohort was made up of two young adult volunteers, one female and one male, who were previously healthy. Longitudinal TCRalpha and TCRbeta repertoire sequencing tracked T-cell clones expanding and contracting after mild COVID-19 in two donors. On the study overall, not on this receptor specifically: Some responding clones were detected in pre-infection memory, which suggested that pre-existing cross-reactive memory T cells had joined the SARS-CoV-2 response. Only a couple of mild cases were covered in the study, and larger cohorts including severe cases with pre-infection samples were considered necessary. Contracting CD4+ clones were found mainly in CM and EM memory subsets, while CD8+ clones were enriched in EMRA. SARS-CoV-2 specificity was not confirmed for the second-wave clones peaking on day 37. Clones contracting from day 15 to 85 had balanced CD4/CD8 phenotypes, while a second wave expanding from day 15 to 37 was biased towards CD4+.

Ficoll-Paque density gradient centrifugation was used to isolate PBMCs. Sequencing was performed on an Illumina NovaSeq 6000. TCRalpha and TCRbeta cDNA libraries were built by 5'RACE with constant-segment primers, adding sample barcodes and unique molecular identifiers. Trizol reagent was used to extract RNA from every sample. Library amplification was performed in two PCR steps, and a second sample barcode and Illumina TruSeq adapters were introduced in the second step. The libraries were sequenced on an Illumina NovaSeq using 2 x 150 bp paired-end reads. In the source study's methods: Demultiplexing of reads and collapsing into UMI-guided consensus sequences were performed with migec v1.2.7. Using mixcr v2.1.11, the UMI consensuses were aligned to TRA and TRB V and J templates and assembled into clonotypes. Expanded or contracted clonotypes were those called significant by both edgeR and NoisET, with noise models trained on biological replicates. edgeR calls used a false discovery rate-adjusted p below 0.01 and a log2 fold-change threshold of 1. As an exploratory analysis of dynamics, PCA with hierarchical clustering was applied to max-normalized trajectories of the 1000 most abundant clonotypes. Each responding clone was given a CD4 or CD8 phenotype based on the CD4+ and CD8+ repertoires, which had been sequenced separately. The public reads were run again by TCRdb, first through fastp at Q25 and then through MiXCR, and only productive beta chains were kept. Each entry merges the rows of one CDR3 protein and shows their most common DNA and genes. TCRdb's processing, not the authors', yielded these V and J calls. Across this sample there are more than 400,000 distinct CDR3 sequences, with 18% seen only once. The ten largest clones represent 9% to 15% of the sample.

CDR1 and CDR2 are read off the germline V gene as SGHRS and YFSETQ. At the junction V is shortened by 0 bases and J by 4 bases, with 8 bases in between. The CDR3 covers 14 residues, taking in both the cysteine and the phenylalanine. The retained sequence is limited to the CDR3, 42 bases, with the frame set at the first base. This clonotype was seen a few times. Its antigen is currently not known. Base quality data are lacking; no much larger clone is found one base away. In this chain, TRBV5-1 is recombined with TRBJ2-1; the D segment cannot be called with confidence. Material: PBMCs or a T cell subset sorted from them (not recorded which). This clonotype was sampled from an adult woman who had mild COVID-19 (a few samples of this study predate the infection). The sample titles of this study are shuffled in the database, so cell type and time point are left out; the donor was told from shared clones. The nucleotide sequence reads TGCGCCAGCAGCTTGGTGTGGGGTTACAATGAGCAGTTCTTC. Its translation reads: CASSLVWGYNEQFF.